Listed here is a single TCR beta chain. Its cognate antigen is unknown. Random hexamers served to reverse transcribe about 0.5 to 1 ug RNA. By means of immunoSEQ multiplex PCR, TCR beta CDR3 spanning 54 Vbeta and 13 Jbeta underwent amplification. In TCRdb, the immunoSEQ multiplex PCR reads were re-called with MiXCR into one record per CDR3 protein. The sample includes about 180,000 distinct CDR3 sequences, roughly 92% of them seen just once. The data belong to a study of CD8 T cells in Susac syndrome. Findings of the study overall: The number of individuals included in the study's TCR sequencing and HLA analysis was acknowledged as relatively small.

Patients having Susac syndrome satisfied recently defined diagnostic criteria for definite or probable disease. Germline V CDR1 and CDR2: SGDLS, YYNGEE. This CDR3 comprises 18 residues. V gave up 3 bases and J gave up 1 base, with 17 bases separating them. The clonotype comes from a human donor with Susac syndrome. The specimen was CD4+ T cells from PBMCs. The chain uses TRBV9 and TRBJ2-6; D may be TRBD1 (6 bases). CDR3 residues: CASSGTVSPLSGANVLTF. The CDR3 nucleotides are TGTGCCAGCAGCGGGACAGTGAGTCCCCTATCTGGGGCCAACGTCCTGACTTTC.